This is a list of T cell receptor beta chains from one sample in a study of cytomegalovirus exposure and HLA in healthy donors. TCRdb's table, derived via immunoSEQ multiplex PCR, lists solely in-frame clones and lacks some. The sample includes 100,000 to 150,000 clones, 65% to 85% seen only once; the top ten take roughly 4%. The sequencing sample was made of PBMCs. The receptors were gathered from a man between 18 and 29 years old in good health and CMV-seropositive. Both conserved end residues are part of each CDR3. The order of the fields is J gene, V gene, clone size, D gene, CDR3 protein, CDR3 DNA. D genes are given only for firm matches. Rows may omit the clone size; those that give it use once, few, many or a size class.

j_call: TRBJ1-3
v_call: TRBV6-6
clone_size: .
d_call: .
cdr3_aa: CASSRDRPGGNTIYF
cdr3_nt: TGTGCCAGCAGCCGCGACAGGCCTGGTGGAAACACCATATATTTT

j_call: TRBJ2-1
v_call: TRBV30
clone_size: .
d_call: .
cdr3_aa: CAWSDGRSDNEQFF
cdr3_nt: TGTGCCTGGAGTGATGGGCGTTCCGACAATGAGCAGTTCTTC

j_call: TRBJ2-2
v_call: TRBV6-5
clone_size: .
d_call: TRBD2
cdr3_aa: CASSYTLAANTGELFF
cdr3_nt: TGTGCCAGCAGTTATACTCTAGCGGCGAACACCGGGGAGCTGTTTTTT

j_call: TRBJ1-4
v_call: TRBV10-3
clone_size: .
d_call: TRBD1
cdr3_aa: CAISGEGATATNEKLFF
cdr3_nt: TGTGCCATCAGTGGTGAGGGGGCGACTGCAACTAATGAAAAACTGTTTTTT

j_call: TRBJ2-1
v_call: TRBV30
clone_size: .
d_call: TRBD2
cdr3_aa: CAGTSGGAAYNEQFF
cdr3_nt: TGTGCCGGTACTAGCGGGGGGGCAGCCTACAATGAGCAGTTCTTC

j_call: TRBJ1-6
v_call: TRBV30
clone_size: few
d_call: .
cdr3_aa: CAQSPGSYNSPLHF
cdr3_nt: TGTGCCCAATCCCCGGGATCCTATAATTCACCCCTCCACTTT

j_call: TRBJ1-4
v_call: TRBV29-1
clone_size: .
d_call: .
cdr3_aa: CSVPGAENEKLFF
cdr3_nt: TGCAGCGTTCCTGGGGCTGAGAATGAAAAACTGTTTTTT

j_call: TRBJ1-4
v_call: TRBV14
clone_size: .
d_call: TRBD1
cdr3_aa: CASSQEQGSNEKLFF
cdr3_nt: TGTGCCAGCAGCCAAGAACAGGGGTCTAATGAAAAACTGTTTTTT

j_call: TRBJ1-2
v_call: TRBV28
clone_size: .
d_call: .
cdr3_aa: CASSQGLINYGYTF
cdr3_nt: TGTGCCAGCAGTCAGGGCCTTATCAACTATGGCTACACCTTC

j_call: TRBJ2-3
v_call: TRBV4-3
clone_size: .
d_call: TRBD2
cdr3_aa: CASSQGLAGTDTQYF
cdr3_nt: TGCGCCAGCAGCCAGGGACTAGCGGGAACAGATACGCAGTATTTT

j_call: TRBJ2-2
v_call: TRBV7-2
clone_size: few
d_call: TRBD2
cdr3_aa: CATTPLLAGVGGELFF
cdr3_nt: TGTGCCACTACCCCGTTGCTAGCGGGAGTTGGCGGGGAGCTGTTTTTT

j_call: TRBJ2-7
v_call: TRBV4-1
clone_size: few
d_call: TRBD2
cdr3_aa: CASSQGTGGTYEQYF
cdr3_nt: TGCGCCAGCAGCCAAGGGACGGGGGGTACCTACGAGCAGTACTTC

j_call: TRBJ2-3
v_call: TRBV5-1
clone_size: .
d_call: .
cdr3_aa: CASSYRYTDTQYF
cdr3_nt: TGCGCCAGCAGCTACAGATACACGGATACGCAGTATTTT

j_call: TRBJ2-3
v_call: TRBV4-3
clone_size: .
d_call: .
cdr3_aa: CASSQEIWGGTDTQYF
cdr3_nt: TGCGCCAGCAGCCAAGAAATCTGGGGGGGCACAGATACGCAGTATTTT

j_call: TRBJ1-1
v_call: TRBV6-5
clone_size: .
d_call: TRBD1
cdr3_aa: CASSLRRTGVGAFF
cdr3_nt: TGTGCCAGCAGCCTCCGTAGGACAGGGGTAGGAGCTTTCTTT

j_call: TRBJ1-3
v_call: TRBV7-9
clone_size: once
d_call: .
cdr3_aa: CASSRNPSSGNTIYF
cdr3_nt: TGTGCCAGCAGCCGAAACCCGAGCTCTGGAAACACCATATATTTT

j_call: TRBJ2-2
v_call: TRBV7-2
clone_size: few
d_call: TRBD2
cdr3_aa: CAGATSGRPNTGELFF
cdr3_nt: TGTGCCGGAGCGACTAGCGGGAGACCGAACACCGGGGAGCTGTTTTTT

j_call: TRBJ2-3
v_call: TRBV5-6
clone_size: few
d_call: .
cdr3_aa: CASSSSGRADTQYF
cdr3_nt: TGTGCCAGCAGCTCCTCCGGGCGGGCAGATACGCAGTATTTT

j_call: TRBJ2-7
v_call: TRBV6-5
clone_size: once
d_call: TRBD1
cdr3_aa: CASSYKGAPDEQYF
cdr3_nt: TGTGCCAGCAGTTACAAGGGGGCCCCGGACGAGCAGTACTTC

j_call: TRBJ2-5
v_call: TRBV6-6
clone_size: .
d_call: .
cdr3_aa: CASSYSIRETQYF
cdr3_nt: TGTGCCAGCAGTTACTCGATACGGGAGACCCAGTACTTC

j_call: TRBJ1-1
v_call: TRBV6-1
clone_size: few
d_call: TRBD1
cdr3_aa: CASSEGRTGEAFF
cdr3_nt: TGTGCCAGCAGTGAAGGAAGGACAGGGGAAGCTTTCTTT

j_call: TRBJ2-5
v_call: TRBV11-2
clone_size: .
d_call: .
cdr3_aa: CASSLGGTEETQYF
cdr3_nt: TGTGCCAGCAGCTTAGGCGGGACAGAAGAGACCCAGTACTTC

j_call: TRBJ2-7
v_call: TRBV4-1
clone_size: .
d_call: TRBD2
cdr3_aa: CASSQEIGSGSYEQYF
cdr3_nt: TGCGCCAGCAGCCAAGAGATCGGTAGCGGGAGCTACGAGCAGTACTTC

j_call: TRBJ1-2
v_call: TRBV6-4
clone_size: .
d_call: .
cdr3_aa: CASSDFSGASGYTF
cdr3_nt: TGTGCCAGCAGTGACTTCTCTGGGGCTAGTGGCTACACCTTC

j_call: TRBJ1-1
v_call: TRBV10-3
clone_size: .
d_call: TRBD1
cdr3_aa: CAISGGQRNTEAFF
cdr3_nt: TGTGCCATCAGTGGGGGACAGCGGAACACTGAAGCTTTCTTT

j_call: TRBJ2-1
v_call: TRBV15
clone_size: .
d_call: .
cdr3_aa: CATSTGGGEGSYNEQFF
cdr3_nt: TGTGCCACCAGCACCGGAGGTGGGGAAGGATCCTACAATGAGCAGTTCTTC

j_call: TRBJ1-3
v_call: TRBV30
clone_size: .
d_call: .
cdr3_aa: CAWMAGLFSGNTIYF
cdr3_nt: TGTGCCTGGATGGCAGGACTGTTCTCTGGAAACACCATATATTTT

j_call: TRBJ2-7
v_call: TRBV9
clone_size: .
d_call: .
cdr3_aa: CASSVLPGQSYEQYF
cdr3_nt: TGTGCCAGCAGCGTACTTCCGGGTCAATCCTACGAGCAGTACTTC

j_call: TRBJ1-3
v_call: TRBV9
clone_size: .
d_call: TRBD1
cdr3_aa: CASSVVAGQGFSGNTIYF
cdr3_nt: TGTGCCAGCAGCGTAGTAGCAGGACAGGGGTTTTCTGGAAACACCATATATTTT

j_call: TRBJ2-1
v_call: TRBV7-9
clone_size: .
d_call: TRBD2
cdr3_aa: CASTPTSGRAGNEQFF
cdr3_nt: TGTGCCAGCACGCCGACTAGCGGGAGGGCCGGCAATGAGCAGTTCTTC

j_call: TRBJ2-1
v_call: TRBV19
clone_size: .
d_call: .
cdr3_aa: CASSIFGVEGDEQFF
cdr3_nt: TGTGCCAGTAGTATCTTCGGGGTCGAAGGTGATGAGCAGTTCTTC

j_call: TRBJ2-7
v_call: TRBV6-1
clone_size: .
d_call: .
cdr3_aa: CATQDRIYEQYF
cdr3_nt: TGTGCCACCCAAGACAGGATCTACGAGCAGTACTTC

j_call: TRBJ1-1
v_call: TRBV11-2
clone_size: .
d_call: .
cdr3_aa: CASSFTRETPEAFF
cdr3_nt: TGTGCCAGCAGCTTTACCAGGGAAACCCCCGAAGCTTTCTTT

j_call: TRBJ1-1
v_call: TRBV2
clone_size: .
d_call: .
cdr3_aa: CASRMDRNTEAFF
cdr3_nt: TGTGCCAGCAGAATGGACAGGAACACTGAAGCTTTCTTT

j_call: TRBJ2-2
v_call: TRBV6-4
clone_size: .
d_call: .
cdr3_aa: CASSDDSGIGELFF
cdr3_nt: TGTGCCAGCAGTGACGACAGTGGTATCGGGGAGCTGTTTTTT

j_call: TRBJ2-3
v_call: TRBV5-1
clone_size: .
d_call: .
cdr3_aa: CASSKDRIYTDTQYF
cdr3_nt: TGCGCCAGCAGCAAGGACAGAATATACACAGATACGCAGTATTTT

j_call: TRBJ2-5
v_call: TRBV7-9
clone_size: .
d_call: TRBD2
cdr3_aa: CASSLGGGLGETQYF
cdr3_nt: TGTGCCAGCAGCTTAGGCGGGGGGCTCGGAGAGACCCAGTACTTC

j_call: TRBJ2-7
v_call: TRBV4-1
clone_size: .
d_call: TRBD2
cdr3_aa: CASSQDVTSGYYEQYF
cdr3_nt: TGCGCCAGCAGCCAAGACGTAACTAGCGGATACTACGAGCAGTACTTC